This T cell receptor beta chain was retrieved from a study of T-cell memory formation after mild COVID-19. On the study more broadly: Largely, TCR clusters stayed within a single donor.

Constant-segment-primed 5'RACE gave TCR alpha and TCR beta cDNA libraries with sample barcodes and UMIs. TCRdb ran MiXCR on the 5' RACE reads and lists one entry per CDR3 protein. The sample has hundreds of thousands of distinct CDR3 sequences, approximately 7.6% seen once. General observations from the study: CD4+ clones that contracted lay mainly in CM and EM; CD8+ ones lay in EMRA. Some SARS-CoV-2-responding clones were already detected in memory before infection.

This clonotype was found many times. Its antigen remains unidentified. This CDR3 comprises 13 residues. The ends were cut back, 5 bases at V and 3 bases at J, with 10 bases in the middle. Looked up from germline, CDR1 is KGHSH and CDR2 is LQKENI. Sequences were obtained from PBMCs or a T cell subset sorted from them (not recorded which). This chain uses TRBV18 with TRBJ1-2; maybe TRBD1 (5 bases). The receptor's source is a man in his late teens or twenties who had mild COVID-19 (a few samples of this study predate the infection). Cell type and time point are not known. The chain's CDR3 is CASSTDRDYGYTF. The CDR3 region has the DNA TGTGCCAGCTCAACTGACAGAGACTATGGCTACACCTTC.